This paragraph reports one TCR beta chain. The sample is drawn from a study of T-cell memory formation after mild COVID-19. About the study: Clusters were largely donor specific.

In germline, CDR1 is SEHNR, CDR2 FQNEAQ (reference sequence). The CDR3 length is 14 residues. Between the trimmed V and J ends, which lost 2 bases and 2 bases, there was a span of 8 bases. Researchers used 5'RACE with constant-segment primers to make TCR alpha and TCR beta cDNA libraries that carry sample barcodes and UMIs. MiXCR, run by TCRdb on the 5' RACE reads, gives a single entry per CDR3 protein. Of around 390,000 distinct CDR3 sequences listed, approximately 15% are singletons. This clonotype was sampled from a man younger than 35 who had mild COVID-19 (a few samples of this study predate the infection). Cell type and time point are not known. The chain carries TRBV7-9 and TRBJ2-3; no definite D call. The material sequenced was PBMCs or a T cell subset sorted from them (not recorded which). The CDR3 nucleotides read TGTGCCAGCAGCTTATCAGGCTACACAGATACGCAGTATTTT. Its translation is CASSLSGYTDTQYF.